The clone carrying this TCR beta chain occurred a few times. The antigen is not known. The data originate from a study of beta chain features in type 1 diabetes. Study-level results: People with Type 1 diabetes carried modestly yet significantly shorter TCRB CDR3s in all four CD4+ subsets.

The investigators reverse transcribed all of the isolated RNA, so they sequenced expressed TCRB transcripts. Mean read depth for naive, central memory and regulatory T cell samples was a few million reads. The protocol was immunoSEQ multiplex PCR, while the TCRdb copy is restricted to in-frame clones and leaves out a portion. The table lists under 300,000 clones, around 13% of them singletons, with approximately 0.018% in the top ten. This CDR3 region has 15 residues. Germline CDR1 is LNHDA and CDR2 is SQIVND (reference sequence). The trim removed 5 bases at V and 5 bases at J, leaving 11 bases unmatched.

This receptor was obtained from a man younger than 40 with type 1 diabetes. This chain connects TRBV19 to TRBJ2-7; 8 nucleotides align to TRBD1. The source material was naive CD4+ T cells from blood. The CDR3 here is CASSFPSGGQHEQYF. CDR3 nucleotide sequence: TGTGCCAGTAGTTTTCCTTCAGGGGGCCAGCACGAGCAGTACTTC.